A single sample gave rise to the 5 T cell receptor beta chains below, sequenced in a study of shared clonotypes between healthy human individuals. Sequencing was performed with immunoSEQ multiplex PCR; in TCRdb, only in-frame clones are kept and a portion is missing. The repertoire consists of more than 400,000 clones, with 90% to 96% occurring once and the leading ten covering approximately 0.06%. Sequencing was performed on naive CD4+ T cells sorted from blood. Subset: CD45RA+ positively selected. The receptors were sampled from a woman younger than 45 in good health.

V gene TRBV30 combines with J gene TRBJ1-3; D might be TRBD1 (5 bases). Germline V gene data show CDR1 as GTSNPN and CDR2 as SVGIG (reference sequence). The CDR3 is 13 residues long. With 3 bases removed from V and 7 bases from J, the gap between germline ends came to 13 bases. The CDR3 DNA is TGTGCCTGGAGCCTTGGGACCTTGAACACCATATATTTT. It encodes CAWSLGTLNTIYF.

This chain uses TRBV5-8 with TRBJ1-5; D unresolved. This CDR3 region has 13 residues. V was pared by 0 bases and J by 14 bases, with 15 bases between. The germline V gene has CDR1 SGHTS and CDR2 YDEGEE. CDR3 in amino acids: CASSLEEMDREHF. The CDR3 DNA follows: TGTGCCAGCAGCTTGGAAGAAATGGACCGGGAGCATTTT.

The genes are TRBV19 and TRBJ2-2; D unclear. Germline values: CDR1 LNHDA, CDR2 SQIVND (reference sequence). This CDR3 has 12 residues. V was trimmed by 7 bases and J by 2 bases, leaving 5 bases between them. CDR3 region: CASKVNTGELFF. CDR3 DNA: TGTGCCAGTAAGGTAAACACCGGGGAGCTGTTTTTT.

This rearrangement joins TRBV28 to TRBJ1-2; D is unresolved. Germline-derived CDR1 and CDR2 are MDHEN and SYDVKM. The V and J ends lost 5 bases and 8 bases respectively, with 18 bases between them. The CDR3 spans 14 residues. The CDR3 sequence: CASSLPLDHRGYTF. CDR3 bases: TGTGCCAGCAGTCTCCCGCTCGACCATCGGGGCTACACCTTC.

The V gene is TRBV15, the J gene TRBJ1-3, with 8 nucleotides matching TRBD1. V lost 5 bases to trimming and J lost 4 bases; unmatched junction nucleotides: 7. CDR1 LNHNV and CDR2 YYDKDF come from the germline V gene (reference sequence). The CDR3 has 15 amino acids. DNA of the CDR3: TGTGCCACCAGCGGACAGGGATACTTCGGAAACACCATATATTTT. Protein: CATSGQGYFGNTIYF. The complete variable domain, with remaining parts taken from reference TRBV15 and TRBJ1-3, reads DAMVIQNPRYQVTQFGKPVTLSCSQTLNHNVMYWYQQKSSQAPKLLFHYYDKDFNNEADTPDNFQSRRPNTSFCFLDIRSPGLGDTAMYLCATSGQGYFGNTIYFGEGSWLTVV.